This is a list of T cell receptor beta chains from one sample in a study of cytomegalovirus exposure and HLA in healthy donors. Measured with immunoSEQ multiplex PCR; TCRdb has only the in-frame clones, and not every one. Here the sample spans 130,000 to 150,000 clones, over 70% being singletons. Sequencing was performed on PBMCs. All receptors come from a man aged 35-49 years in good health and CMV-seronegative. CDR3s include the opening cysteine and the closing phenylalanine or tryptophan. Fields, in order: J gene, D gene, clone size, V gene, CDR3 length, CDR3 protein, CDR3 DNA. The D gene is left open where the match is weak. Clone size is not always given. Where it is, it says once, few, many or a class for expanded clones.

J gene: TRBJ2-7; D gene: .; clone size: .; V gene: TRBV5-1; CDR3 length: 17; CDR3 protein: CASSLDGAERSNYEQYF; CDR3 DNA: TGCGCCAGCAGCTTGGACGGCGCCGAGCGTTCCAACTACGAGCAGTACTTC
J gene: TRBJ2-7; D gene: TRBD2; clone size: .; V gene: TRBV6-1; CDR3 length: 15; CDR3 protein: CASPPQRGSSYEQYF; CDR3 DNA: TGTGCCAGCCCACCCCAGCGGGGGAGCTCCTACGAGCAGTACTTC
J gene: TRBJ2-7; D gene: .; clone size: .; V gene: TRBV28; CDR3 length: 16; CDR3 protein: CASSFIPQGLQDEQYF; CDR3 DNA: TGTGCCAGCAGTTTCATACCCCAGGGACTCCAGGACGAGCAGTACTTC
J gene: TRBJ2-3; D gene: TRBD2; clone size: .; V gene: TRBV7-9; CDR3 length: 16; CDR3 protein: CASSPPQRGGEDTQYF; CDR3 DNA: TGTGCCAGCAGCCCCCCCCAGCGGGGGGGCGAGGATACGCAGTATTTT
J gene: TRBJ2-3; D gene: TRBD2; clone size: .; V gene: TRBV5-4; CDR3 length: 14; CDR3 protein: CASTERGGPDTQYF; CDR3 DNA: TGTGCCAGCACGGAGCGGGGGGGACCAGATACGCAGTATTTT
J gene: TRBJ1-4; D gene: TRBD1; clone size: .; V gene: TRBV10-2; CDR3 length: 15; CDR3 protein: CASSVTGGGGEKLFF; CDR3 DNA: TGCGCCAGCAGTGTCACGGGAGGGGGCGGGGAAAAACTGTTTTTT
J gene: TRBJ2-1; D gene: .; clone size: few; V gene: TRBV7-9; CDR3 length: 14; CDR3 protein: CASSFEVLRNEQFF; CDR3 DNA: TGTGCCAGCAGCTTTGAGGTATTGAGGAATGAGCAGTTCTTC
J gene: TRBJ1-2; D gene: .; clone size: .; V gene: TRBV9; CDR3 length: 15; CDR3 protein: CASSVGSQGRSGYTF; CDR3 DNA: TGTGCCAGCAGCGTAGGTAGTCAGGGGAGAAGTGGCTACACCTTC
J gene: TRBJ2-3; D gene: TRBD1; clone size: .; V gene: TRBV6-1; CDR3 length: 14; CDR3 protein: CASSGRGRGDTQYF; CDR3 DNA: TGTGCCAGCAGTGGCAGGGGGCGAGGGGATACGCAGTATTTT
J gene: TRBJ1-5; D gene: .; clone size: .; V gene: TRBV2; CDR3 length: 15; CDR3 protein: CASSVQGISNQPQHF; CDR3 DNA: TGTGCCAGCAGTGTTCAGGGTATTAGCAATCAGCCCCAGCATTTT
J gene: TRBJ1-5; D gene: TRBD1; clone size: .; V gene: TRBV19; CDR3 length: 16; CDR3 protein: CASSSYRDRGNQPQHF; CDR3 DNA: TGTGCCAGTAGTTCCTACCGGGACAGGGGCAATCAGCCCCAGCATTTT
J gene: TRBJ1-1; D gene: TRBD1; clone size: .; V gene: TRBV4-3; CDR3 length: 14; CDR3 protein: CASSQLTGRTEAFF; CDR3 DNA: TGCGCCAGCAGCCAGCTGACAGGGCGGACTGAAGCTTTCTTT
J gene: TRBJ2-2; D gene: .; clone size: few; V gene: TRBV7-6; CDR3 length: 12; CDR3 protein: CASSLSTGELFF; CDR3 DNA: TGTGCCAGCAGCCTAAGTACCGGGGAGCTGTTTTTT
J gene: TRBJ1-5; D gene: .; clone size: .; V gene: TRBV2; CDR3 length: 15; CDR3 protein: CASSEALGANQPQHF; CDR3 DNA: TGTGCCAGCAGTGAAGCGTTGGGGGCTAATCAGCCCCAGCATTTT
J gene: TRBJ2-1; D gene: TRBD2; clone size: .; V gene: TRBV7-9; CDR3 length: 16; CDR3 protein: CASSQYSGGAPNEQFF; CDR3 DNA: TGTGCCAGCAGCCAATATAGCGGGGGGGCACCTAATGAGCAGTTCTTC
J gene: TRBJ1-1; D gene: .; clone size: .; V gene: TRBV27; CDR3 length: 15; CDR3 protein: CASSRDIFVNTEAFF; CDR3 DNA: TGTGCCAGCAGTCGCGACATCTTCGTGAACACTGAAGCTTTCTTT
J gene: TRBJ2-1; D gene: .; clone size: .; V gene: TRBV29-1; CDR3 length: 14; CDR3 protein: CSVEGGSSYNEQFF; CDR3 DNA: TGCAGCGTCGAGGGGGGGAGCTCCTACAATGAGCAGTTCTTC
J gene: TRBJ2-1; D gene: TRBD2; clone size: .; V gene: TRBV7-9; CDR3 length: 14; CDR3 protein: CASSSGTRINEQFF; CDR3 DNA: TGTGCCAGCAGCTCCGGGACTAGAATCAATGAGCAGTTCTTC
J gene: TRBJ2-3; D gene: TRBD2; clone size: .; V gene: TRBV7-7; CDR3 length: 15; CDR3 protein: CASSLGLAGTDTQYF; CDR3 DNA: TGTGCCAGCAGCTTGGGACTAGCGGGGACAGATACGCAGTATTTT
J gene: TRBJ2-4; D gene: TRBD1; clone size: .; V gene: TRBV2; CDR3 length: 15; CDR3 protein: CASSPLDRDKNIQYF; CDR3 DNA: TGTGCCAGCAGCCCACTTGACAGGGACAAAAACATTCAGTACTTC
J gene: TRBJ2-7; D gene: .; clone size: .; V gene: TRBV19; CDR3 length: 14; CDR3 protein: CASSILDRGYEQYF; CDR3 DNA: TGTGCCAGTAGTATTTTGGACAGAGGTTACGAGCAGTACTTC
J gene: TRBJ2-1; D gene: TRBD2; clone size: .; V gene: TRBV18; CDR3 length: 15; CDR3 protein: CASSPVAGGYNEQFF; CDR3 DNA: TGTGCCAGCTCGCCCGTAGCGGGGGGCTACAATGAGCAGTTCTTC
J gene: TRBJ1-2; D gene: .; clone size: .; V gene: TRBV14; CDR3 length: 15; CDR3 protein: CASSQTGTQNYGYTF; CDR3 DNA: TGTGCCAGCAGCCAAACCGGGACACAAAACTATGGCTACACCTTC
J gene: TRBJ1-1; D gene: .; clone size: .; V gene: TRBV11-2; CDR3 length: 14; CDR3 protein: CASSLEGGNTEAFF; CDR3 DNA: TGTGCCAGCAGCTTAGAGGGGGGTAACACTGAAGCTTTCTTT
J gene: TRBJ1-1; D gene: .; clone size: once; V gene: TRBV5-1; CDR3 length: 15; CDR3 protein: CASSLDGGDVSEAFF; CDR3 DNA: TGCGCCAGCAGCTTGGATGGGGGCGATGTCTCTGAAGCTTTCTTT
J gene: TRBJ2-1; D gene: TRBD2; clone size: .; V gene: TRBV19; CDR3 length: 15; CDR3 protein: CATFSSGGTYNEQFF; CDR3 DNA: TGTGCCACCTTCTCTAGCGGGGGAACCTACAATGAGCAGTTCTTC
J gene: TRBJ2-3; D gene: .; clone size: .; V gene: TRBV11-2; CDR3 length: 17; CDR3 protein: CASSLSNARGPRDTQYF; CDR3 DNA: TGTGCCAGCAGCTTAAGTAATGCGCGGGGTCCGCGGGATACGCAGTATTTT
J gene: TRBJ1-6; D gene: TRBD1; clone size: .; V gene: TRBV7-2; CDR3 length: 17; CDR3 protein: CASSPALRTGFDSPLHF; CDR3 DNA: TGTGCCAGCAGCCCCGCCCTAAGGACAGGGTTTGATTCACCCCTCCACTTT
J gene: TRBJ2-3; D gene: .; clone size: .; V gene: TRBV10-3; CDR3 length: 14; CDR3 protein: CAISERGARDTQYF; CDR3 DNA: TGTGCCATCAGTGAACGGGGGGCCAGAGATACGCAGTATTTT
J gene: TRBJ1-1; D gene: .; clone size: .; V gene: TRBV21-1; CDR3 length: 18; CDR3 protein: CASSKEGARQDMNTEAFF; CDR3 DNA: TGTGCCAGCAGCAAAGAAGGGGCCAGGCAGGACATGAACACTGAAGCTTTCTTT
J gene: TRBJ2-1; D gene: .; clone size: many; V gene: TRBV6-6; CDR3 length: 11; CDR3 protein: CASSSLNEQFF; CDR3 DNA: TGTGCCAGCAGCTCACTCAATGAGCAGTTCTTC
J gene: TRBJ1-2; D gene: .; clone size: .; V gene: TRBV28; CDR3 length: 13; CDR3 protein: CASSLVNREGYTF; CDR3 DNA: TGTGCCAGCAGTTTAGTTAACAGGGAAGGCTACACCTTC
J gene: TRBJ2-7; D gene: .; clone size: once; V gene: TRBV7-3; CDR3 length: 13; CDR3 protein: CASSLRSGYEQYF; CDR3 DNA: TGTGCCAGCAGCTTACGGTCAGGGTACGAGCAGTACTTC
J gene: TRBJ2-7; D gene: .; clone size: .; V gene: TRBV5-4; CDR3 length: 13; CDR3 protein: CASSSGRAYEQYF; CDR3 DNA: TGTGCCAGCAGCTCCGGTCGAGCCTACGAGCAGTACTTC
J gene: TRBJ1-1; D gene: .; clone size: once; V gene: TRBV27; CDR3 length: 13; CDR3 protein: CASSFPGGTEAFF; CDR3 DNA: TGTGCCAGCAGTTTCCCCGGCGGCACTGAAGCTTTCTTT
J gene: TRBJ2-3; D gene: TRBD2; clone size: .; V gene: TRBV6-6; CDR3 length: 15; CDR3 protein: CASTPPGGGPGTQYF; CDR3 DNA: TGTGCCAGCACCCCACCCGGCGGGGGGCCGGGTACGCAGTATTTT
J gene: TRBJ1-4; D gene: .; clone size: .; V gene: TRBV6-6; CDR3 length: 10; CDR3 protein: CASRNEKLFF; CDR3 DNA: TGTGCCAGCCGTAATGAAAAACTGTTTTTT
J gene: TRBJ1-4; D gene: .; clone size: .; V gene: TRBV19; CDR3 length: 16; CDR3 protein: CASRRNRAATNEKLFF; CDR3 DNA: TGTGCCAGTAGGAGAAACAGGGCGGCAACTAATGAAAAACTGTTTTTT
J gene: TRBJ1-6; D gene: .; clone size: few; V gene: TRBV7-9; CDR3 length: 12; CDR3 protein: CASSSPGSPLHF; CDR3 DNA: TGTGCCAGCAGCTCTCCAGGATCACCCCTCCACTTT
J gene: TRBJ2-7; D gene: TRBD1; clone size: .; V gene: TRBV5-6; CDR3 length: 13; CDR3 protein: CASKRQGGYEQYF; CDR3 DNA: TGTGCCAGCAAAAGACAGGGTGGCTACGAGCAGTACTTC
J gene: TRBJ2-7; D gene: TRBD2; clone size: .; V gene: TRBV7-8; CDR3 length: 17; CDR3 protein: CASSLGLAGVGAYEQYF; CDR3 DNA: TGTGCCAGCAGCTTAGGACTAGCGGGGGTAGGAGCCTACGAGCAGTACTTC
J gene: TRBJ1-1; D gene: TRBD1; clone size: .; V gene: TRBV5-1; CDR3 length: 15; CDR3 protein: CASSPLGQGNTEAFF; CDR3 DNA: TGCGCCAGCAGCCCCCTAGGACAGGGGAACACTGAAGCTTTCTTT
J gene: TRBJ2-3; D gene: .; clone size: .; V gene: TRBV6-6; CDR3 length: 14; CDR3 protein: CASSYSRGTDTQYF; CDR3 DNA: TGTGCCAGCAGTTACTCCAGGGGCACAGATACGCAGTATTTT
J gene: TRBJ1-4; D gene: .; clone size: .; V gene: TRBV9; CDR3 length: 13; CDR3 protein: CASSRDINEKLFF; CDR3 DNA: TGTGCCAGCAGTCGGGACATCAATGAAAAACTGTTTTTT
J gene: TRBJ2-7; D gene: TRBD1; clone size: few; V gene: TRBV6-1; CDR3 length: 13; CDR3 protein: CASSALTGVEQYF; CDR3 DNA: TGTGCCAGCAGTGCCCTGACAGGGGTCGAGCAGTACTTC
J gene: TRBJ1-6; D gene: TRBD1; clone size: few; V gene: TRBV10-3; CDR3 length: 17; CDR3 protein: CAISETGTGGRNSPLHF; CDR3 DNA: TGTGCCATCAGTGAGACCGGGACAGGGGGCCGGAATTCACCCCTCCACTTT
J gene: TRBJ1-6; D gene: .; clone size: .; V gene: TRBV19; CDR3 length: 10; CDR3 protein: CASRGSPLHF; CDR3 DNA: TGTGCCAGCAGGGGCTCACCCCTCCACTTT
J gene: TRBJ1-4; D gene: .; clone size: .; V gene: TRBV28; CDR3 length: 15; CDR3 protein: CASTLMQATNEKLFF; CDR3 DNA: TGTGCCAGCACCTTAATGCAGGCAACTAATGAAAAACTGTTTTTT
J gene: TRBJ2-4; D gene: TRBD1; clone size: .; V gene: TRBV30; CDR3 length: 14; CDR3 protein: CAWSGTGGKNIQYF; CDR3 DNA: TGTGCCTGGAGTGGGACAGGGGGCAAAAACATTCAGTACTTC
J gene: TRBJ1-1; D gene: .; clone size: .; V gene: TRBV5-4; CDR3 length: 16; CDR3 protein: CASSSTGMGMNTEAFF; CDR3 DNA: TGTGCCAGCAGTTCAACAGGGATGGGAATGAACACTGAAGCTTTCTTT
J gene: TRBJ1-4; D gene: .; clone size: .; V gene: TRBV19; CDR3 length: 13; CDR3 protein: CASLQPSNEKLFF; CDR3 DNA: TGTGCCAGCCTACAGCCGTCTAATGAAAAACTGTTTTTT
J gene: TRBJ2-7; D gene: .; clone size: .; V gene: TRBV5-4; CDR3 length: 13; CDR3 protein: CASSFGGLYEQYF; CDR3 DNA: TGTGCCAGCAGCTTCGGGGGGCTCTACGAGCAGTACTTC
J gene: TRBJ1-3; D gene: TRBD1; clone size: .; V gene: TRBV5-6; CDR3 length: 16; CDR3 protein: CASSRDRGLVGNTIYF; CDR3 DNA: TGTGCCAGCAGCCGGGACAGGGGTTTGGTTGGAAACACCATATATTTT
J gene: TRBJ2-3; D gene: TRBD1; clone size: .; V gene: TRBV19; CDR3 length: 14; CDR3 protein: CASDNRGLTDTQYF; CDR3 DNA: TGTGCCAGTGATAACAGGGGCCTCACAGATACGCAGTATTTT
J gene: TRBJ1-2; D gene: .; clone size: .; V gene: TRBV5-1; CDR3 length: 11; CDR3 protein: CASRRQDGYTF; CDR3 DNA: TGCGCCAGCAGAAGACAGGATGGCTACACCTTC
J gene: TRBJ1-1; D gene: TRBD1; clone size: .; V gene: TRBV19; CDR3 length: 11; CDR3 protein: CASRPGGEAFF; CDR3 DNA: TGTGCCAGTAGACCAGGGGGTGAAGCTTTCTTT
J gene: TRBJ2-2; D gene: .; clone size: .; V gene: TRBV7-6; CDR3 length: 15; CDR3 protein: CASSSQLINTGELFF; CDR3 DNA: TGTGCCAGCAGCTCCCAACTCATAAACACCGGGGAGCTGTTTTTT